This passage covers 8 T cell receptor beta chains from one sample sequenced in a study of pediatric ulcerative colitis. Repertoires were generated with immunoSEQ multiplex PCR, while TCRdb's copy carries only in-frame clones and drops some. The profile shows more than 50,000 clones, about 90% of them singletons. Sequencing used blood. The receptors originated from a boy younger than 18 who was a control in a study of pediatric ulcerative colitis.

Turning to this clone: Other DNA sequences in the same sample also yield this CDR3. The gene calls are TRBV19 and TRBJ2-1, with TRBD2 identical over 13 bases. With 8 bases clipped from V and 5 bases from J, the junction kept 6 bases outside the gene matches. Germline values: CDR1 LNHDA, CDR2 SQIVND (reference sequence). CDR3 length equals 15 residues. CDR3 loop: CASGLAGDKDNEQFF. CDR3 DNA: TGTGCCAGTGGACTAGCGGGAGATAAGGACAATGAGCAGTTCTTC.

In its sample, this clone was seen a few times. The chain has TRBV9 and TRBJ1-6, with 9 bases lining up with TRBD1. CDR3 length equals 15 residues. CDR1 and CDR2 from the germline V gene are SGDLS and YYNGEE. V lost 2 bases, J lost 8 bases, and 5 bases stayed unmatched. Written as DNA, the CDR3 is TGTGCCAGCAGCGTTTCGGACAGGGGAGATTCACCCCTCCACTTT. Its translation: CASSVSDRGDSPLHF.

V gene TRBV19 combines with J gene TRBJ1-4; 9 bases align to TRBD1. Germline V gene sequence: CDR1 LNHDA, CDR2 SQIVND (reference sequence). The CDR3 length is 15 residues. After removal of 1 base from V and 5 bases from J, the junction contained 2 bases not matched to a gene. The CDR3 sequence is CASSIVGTGNEKLFF. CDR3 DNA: TGTGCCAGTAGTATAGTTGGGACAGGGAATGAAAAACTGTTTTTT.

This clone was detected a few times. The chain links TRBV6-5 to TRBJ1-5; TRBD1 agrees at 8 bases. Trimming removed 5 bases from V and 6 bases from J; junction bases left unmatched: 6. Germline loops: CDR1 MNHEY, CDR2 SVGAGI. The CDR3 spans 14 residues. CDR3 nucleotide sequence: TGTGCCAGCAGTGGTCGGACAGGGACTCAGCCCCAGCATTTT. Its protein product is CASSGRTGTQPQHF.

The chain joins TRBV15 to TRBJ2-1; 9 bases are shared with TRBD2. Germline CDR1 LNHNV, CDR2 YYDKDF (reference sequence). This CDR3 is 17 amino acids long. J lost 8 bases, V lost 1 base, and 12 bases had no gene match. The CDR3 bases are TGTGCCACCAGCAGAGCCCTGGCGGGAGGGCATGGCGATGAGCAGTTCTTC. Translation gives CATSRALAGGHGDEQFF. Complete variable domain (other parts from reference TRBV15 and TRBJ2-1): DAMVIQNPRYQVTQFGKPVTLSCSQTLNHNVMYWYQQKSSQAPKLLFHYYDKDFNNEADTPDNFQSRRPNTSFCFLDIRSPGLGDTAMYLCATSRALAGGHGDEQFFGPGTRLTVL.

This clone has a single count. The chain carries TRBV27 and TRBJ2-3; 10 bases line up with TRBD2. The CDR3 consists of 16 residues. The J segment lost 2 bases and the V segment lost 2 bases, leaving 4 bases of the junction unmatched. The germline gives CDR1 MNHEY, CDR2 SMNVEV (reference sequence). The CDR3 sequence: CASSLLAGVITDTQYF. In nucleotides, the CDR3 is TGTGCCAGCAGTTTACTAGCGGGGGTTATCACAGATACGCAGTATTTT.

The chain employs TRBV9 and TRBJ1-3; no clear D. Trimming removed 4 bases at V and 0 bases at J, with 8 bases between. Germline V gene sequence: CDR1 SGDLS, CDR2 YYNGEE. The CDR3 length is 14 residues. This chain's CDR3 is CASSREFSGNTIYF. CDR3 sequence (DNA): TGTGCCAGCAGCAGGGAATTCTCTGGAAACACCATATATTTT.

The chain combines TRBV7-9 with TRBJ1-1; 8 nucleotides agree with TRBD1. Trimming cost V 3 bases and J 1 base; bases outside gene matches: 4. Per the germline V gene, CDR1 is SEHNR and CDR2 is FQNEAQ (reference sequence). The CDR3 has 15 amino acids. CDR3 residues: CASSFIGQGNTEAFF. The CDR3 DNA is TGTGCCAGCAGCTTTATCGGACAGGGGAACACTGAAGCTTTCTTT.